This T cell receptor beta chain was profiled in a study of naive and memory T cell subsets. An equimolar mix of two oligonucleotides served as the beta constant-region primer for TRBC1 and TRBC2. Four rounds of PCR amplified the ligated cDNA using nested alpha and beta constant-region primers plus SP2. TCRdb re-called the UMI-ligation and nested PCR reads with MiXCR, one entry per CDR3 protein. The sample shows tens of thousands of distinct CDR3 sequences, 9% of them seen only once. Regarding the study as a whole: Over 95% of naive TCR sequences appeared only once after error correction, unlike memory subsets.

On this clonotype itself: No antigen is known for it.

CDR3 length equals 15 residues. V gave up 6 bases and J gave up 0 bases, with 17 bases separating them. Germline CDR1 SQVTM, CDR2 ANQGSEA. The specimen sequenced was naive CD8+ T cells from blood. The chain couples TRBV29-1 to TRBJ1-1; D is possibly TRBD1 (6 bases). The sequence came from a human donor in good health. The CDR3 nucleotides are TGCAGCGTCGTAGGGGGGGGCGGGATGAACACTGAAGCTTTCTTT. Amino acid sequence: CSVVGGGGMNTEAFF.